The entry below describes one T cell receptor (beta chain). Its antigen is unknown. TCRdb keeps only in-frame clones here, not all; method: immunoSEQ multiplex PCR. This sample has approximately 1.5 million clones, with approximately 98.5% found just once. The V gene lost 1 base and the J gene lost 3 bases, with 10 bases spanning the gap. CDR1 SGHDT and CDR2 YYEEEE come from the germline V gene. The CDR3 contains 14 residues. This sample is drawn from a study of shared clonotypes between healthy human individuals. Study-level points and caveats: Expectations were that clonotype sharing among donors would be affected by sequencing depth.

The source is a man between 25 and 39 years old in good health. The chain recombines TRBV5-6 with TRBJ1-1; D gene ambiguous. Sample: naive CD4+ T cells sorted from blood. Regarding subset: CD45RA+ positively selected. CDR3 nucleotide sequence: TGTGCCAGCAGCTTGCAACGGAGGGACACTGAAGCTTTCTTT. Encoded protein: CASSLQRRDTEAFF.